Presented here are 13 T cell receptor beta chains from one specimen sequenced in a study of blood T cells in healthy people across ages. A second PCR of about 6 to 12 cycles used a sample-barcoded 5' primer and a J-beta primer mix. Using its own MiXCR run on the 5' RACE reads, TCRdb lists one record per CDR3 protein. Of roughly 1.9 million distinct CDR3 sequences in the sample, about two fifths were seen once. Sample: blood. These TCRs come from a human donor in good health.

The CDR3 DNA follows: TGTGCCAGCAGGGTTGGGACAGGGGTTTGTGTCGGCTGTCAGCCCCAGCATTTT. It is translated as CASRVGTGVCVGCQPQHF. The rearrangement links TRBV7-9 to TRBJ1-5, with TRBD1 identical over 10 bases. J lost 6 bases, V lost 6 bases, and 17 bases had no gene match. There are 18 residues in the CDR3. CDR1 and CDR2 (germline): SEHNR, FQNEAQ (reference sequence).

Concerning this clonotype: At one boundary the junction diverges from the germline segment, which might be a read error. The chain couples TRBV11-2 to TRBJ2-3; D is perhaps TRBD1 or TRBD2 (6 bases each). The CDR3 totals 12 residues. Germline V lookup: CDR1 SGHAT, CDR2 FQNNGV. The CDR3 region is CASSSQGGTRYF. The CDR3 region has the DNA TGTGCCAGCAGCTCACAGGGAGGTACGCGGTATTTT.

V is TRBV28 and J is TRBJ2-1; D is perhaps TRBD1 (6 bases). V was trimmed by 4 bases and J by 0 bases, leaving 7 bases between them. CDR3 length equals 14 residues. The germline V gene has CDR1 MDHEN and CDR2 SYDVKM. CDR3 sequence: CASSSGASYNEQFF. The CDR3 nucleotides read TGTGCCAGCAGTTCAGGGGCCTCCTACAATGAGCAGTTCTTC.

The J gene is TRBJ1-6, the V gene TRBV10-2; D gene uncertain. The CDR3 length is 14 residues. The V end was cut by 6 bases, the J end by 7 bases, with 13 bases between. The germline CDR1 and CDR2 sequences are WSHSY and SAAADI. In DNA form, the CDR3 reads TGCGCCAGCAGGCTGAGTACTTACAATTCACCCCTCCACTTT. Protein: CASRLSTYNSPLHF.

This clonotype was seen a handful of times. The chain carries TRBV11-1 and TRBJ2-5; D is undetermined. The V end lost 4 bases, the J end lost 3 bases, and 18 bases lay between the germline ends. CDR1 is SGHAT, CDR2 FQDESV, per germline (reference sequence). The CDR3 length is 16 residues. The CDR3 coding sequence is TGTGCCAGCAGCTCCAGACTGAGCCCGGCAAAAGAGACCCAGTACTTC. Translated, it gives CASSSRLSPAKETQYF.

A few counts support this clonotype. A read error is possible here, since a much larger clone lies one base away. The chain carries TRBV6-2 or TRBV6-3 and TRBJ1-1, with TRBD1 matching 7 bases. Trimming at V came to 5 bases and at J to 4 bases, leaving 4 bases not matched to a gene. This CDR3 comprises 13 residues. Germline V gives CDR1 MNHEY, CDR2 SVGEGT. The CDR3 sequence is CASSPTGCTEAFF. The DNA of the CDR3 is TGTGCCAGCAGTCCGACAGGGTGCACTGAAGCTTTCTTT.

The V and J genes are TRBV10-3 and TRBJ1-2; 8 bases fit TRBD1. The V gene end was trimmed by 5 bases and the J gene end by 3 bases; junction bases not matched to a gene: 8. CDR3 size: 15 residues. In germline, CDR1 is ENHRY, CDR2 SYGVKD. The CDR3 region has the DNA TGTGCCATCAGTTCTTTAAGGGACAGGTACTATGGCTACACCTTC. Its protein is CAISSLRDRYYGYTF.

The J gene is TRBJ2-1, the V gene TRBV20-1; D perhaps matches TRBD2 (5 bases). With 3 bases removed from V and 1 base from J, the gap between germline ends came to 10 bases. In germline, CDR1 is DFQATT, CDR2 SNEGSKA (reference sequence). This CDR3 comprises 14 residues. For the CDR3, the DNA is TGCAGTGCTAGGCGACTATTATCCTACAATGAGCAGTTCTTC. It specifies CSARRLLSYNEQFF.

The table lists this clonotype with a few counts. The V call is TRBV20-1, the J call TRBJ1-1; D not resolved. The CDR3 covers 14 residues. V was trimmed by 0 bases and J by 1 base, leaving 9 bases between them. Looked up from germline, CDR1 is DFQATT and CDR2 is SNEGSKA (reference sequence). The CDR3 nucleotides read TGCAGTGCTAGAGATGGGAGGGCGAACACTGAAGCTTTCTTT. Its protein product is CSARDGRANTEAFF.

This clonotype occurred a few times. This chain connects TRBV12-3 or TRBV12-4 to TRBJ2-7; D unclear. V lost 2 bases to trimming and J lost 3 bases, with 11 bases between them. The CDR3 runs to 14 residues. CDR3 amino acids: CASSLRHTDYEQYF. CDR3 coding DNA: TGTGCCAGCAGTTTAAGGCACACCGACTACGAGCAGTACTTC.

The V call is TRBV11-2, the J call TRBJ2-5, with D possibly matching TRBD2 (5 bases). V lost 1 base, J lost 7 bases, and 13 bases lay in between. The CDR3 covers 14 residues. Per the germline V gene, CDR1 is SGHAT and CDR2 is FQNNGV. As DNA, the CDR3 is TGTGCCAGCAGCTTAGGGGCCGGGATGGGGACCCAGTACTTC. Translation gives CASSLGAGMGTQYF.

This clonotype occurred a few times. One end of the junction varies from germline; a read error may be responsible. V and J are TRBV5-1 and TRBJ2-3, with TRBD1 identical over 7 bases. The CDR3 covers 14 residues. Germline V gene lookup returns CDR1 SGHRS and CDR2 YFSETQ. DNA for the CDR3: TGTGCCAGCAGCTTGGGACAGCACACAGATACGCAGTATTTT. It specifies CASSLGQHTDTQYF. Using reference TRBV5-1 and TRBJ2-3 for the parts outside the CDR3, the full variable domain is KAGVTQTPRYLIKTRGQQVTLSCSPISGHRSVSWYQQTPGQGLQFLFEYFSETQRNKGNFPGRFSGRQFSNSRSEMNVSTLELGDSALYLCASSLGQHTDTQYFGPGTRLTVL.

About this clonotype: At one of its ends the junction is not consistent with the germline gene, which may arise from a read error. V usage is TRBV29-1 and J usage is TRBJ2-1; D unclear. The CDR3 contains 13 residues. Per germline, CDR1 SQVTM and CDR2 ANQGSEA. The CDR3 DNA follows: TGCAGTGTTAAGGAAGTCTCCTACAATGAGCGGTTCTTC. This sequence encodes CSVKEVSYNERFF.